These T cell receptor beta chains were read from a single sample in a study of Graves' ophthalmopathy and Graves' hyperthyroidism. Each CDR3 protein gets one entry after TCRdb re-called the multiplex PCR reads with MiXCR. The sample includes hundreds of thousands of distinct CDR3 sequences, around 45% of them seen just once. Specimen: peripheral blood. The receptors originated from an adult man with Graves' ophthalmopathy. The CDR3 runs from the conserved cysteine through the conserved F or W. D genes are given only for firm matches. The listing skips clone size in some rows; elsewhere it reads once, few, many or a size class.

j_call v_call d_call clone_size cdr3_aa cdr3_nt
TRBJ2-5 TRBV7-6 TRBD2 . CASSHLPTSGREETQYF TGTGCCAGCAGCCACCTCCCCACTAGCGGGAGGGAAGAGACCCAGTACTTC
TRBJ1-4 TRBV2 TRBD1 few CASSEGQGNEKLFF TGTGCCAGCAGCGAGGGACAGGGTAATGAAAAACTGTTTTTT
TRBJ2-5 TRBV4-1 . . CASSLSLGRETQYF TGTGCCAGCAGCCTTAGCTTGGGGCGGGAGACCCAGTACTTC
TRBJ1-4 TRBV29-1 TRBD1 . CSVADRADEKLFF TGCAGCGTCGCGGACAGGGCAGACGAAAAACTGTTTTTT
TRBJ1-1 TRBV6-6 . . CASRDSRAGTEAFF TGTGCCAGCAGGGACTCTCGGGCGGGCACTGAAGCTTTCTTT
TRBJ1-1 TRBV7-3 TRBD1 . CASSRRQGWGTEAFF TGTGCCAGCAGCCGCCGACAGGGCTGGGGGACTGAAGCTTTCTTT
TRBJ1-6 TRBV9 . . CASGDGQRYNSPLHF TGTGCCAGCGGCGATGGACAGCGTTATAATTCACCCCTCCACTTT
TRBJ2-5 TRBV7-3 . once CASSLLGRGHQETQYF TGTGCCAGCAGCTTACTGGGGCGGGGCCATCAAGAGACCCAGTACTTC
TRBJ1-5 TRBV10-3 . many CAISESAGGNSNQPQHF TGTGCCATCAGTGAGTCGGCAGGAGGGAATAGCAATCAGCCCCAGCATTTT
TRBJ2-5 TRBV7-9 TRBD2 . CASSLTTSGKETQYF TGTGCCAGCAGCTTAACGACTAGCGGGAAAGAGACCCAGTACTTC
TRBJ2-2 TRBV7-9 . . CASSLRFNTGELFF TGTGCCAGCAGCTTACGGTTTAACACCGGGGAGCTGTTTTTT
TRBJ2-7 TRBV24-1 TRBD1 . CASSFGTGGYEQYF TGTGCCAGCAGTTTCGGGACAGGGGGCTACGAGCAGTACTTC
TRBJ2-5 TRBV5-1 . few CASSLEQTGETQYF TGCGCCAGCAGCTTGGAACAGACGGGAGAGACCCAGTACTTC
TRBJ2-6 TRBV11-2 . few CASSPVAFGANVLTF TGTGCCAGCAGCCCGGTAGCGTTTGGGGCCAACGTCCTGACTTTC
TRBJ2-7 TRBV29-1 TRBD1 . CSSEGQGSSYEQYF TGCAGCTCAGAGGGACAGGGAAGCTCCTACGAGCAGTACTTC
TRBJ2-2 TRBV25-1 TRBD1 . CASMPVTGINTGELFF TGTGCCAGCATGCCCGTGACAGGGATAAACACCGGGGAGCTGTTTTTT
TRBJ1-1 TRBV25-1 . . CASSEFKTEEAFF TGTGCCAGCAGTGAATTTAAGACTGAAGAAGCTTTCTTT
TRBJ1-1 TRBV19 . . CASTPPWGSADTEAFF TGTGCCAGTACCCCTCCGTGGGGGAGTGCGGACACTGAAGCTTTCTTT
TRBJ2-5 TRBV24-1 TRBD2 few CATSDLNGGETQYF TGTGCCACCAGTGATTTGAACGGGGGGGAGACCCAGTACTTC
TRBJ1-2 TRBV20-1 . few CSARSDSYYGYTF TGCAGTGCTCGCTCCGACAGTTACTATGGCTACACCTTC